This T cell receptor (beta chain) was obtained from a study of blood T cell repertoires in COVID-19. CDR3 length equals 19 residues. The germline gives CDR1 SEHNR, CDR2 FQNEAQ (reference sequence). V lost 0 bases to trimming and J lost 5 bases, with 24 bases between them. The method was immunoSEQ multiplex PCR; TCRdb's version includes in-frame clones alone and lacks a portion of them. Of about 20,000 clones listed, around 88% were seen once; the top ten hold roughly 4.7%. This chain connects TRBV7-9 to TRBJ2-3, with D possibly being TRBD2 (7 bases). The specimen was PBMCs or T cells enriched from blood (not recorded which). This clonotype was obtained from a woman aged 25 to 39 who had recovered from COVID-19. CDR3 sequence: CASSLADGTGGLAKDTQYF. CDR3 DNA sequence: TGTGCCAGCAGCTTAGCGGATGGGACGGGGGGCCTGGCTAAAGATACGCAGTATTTT.